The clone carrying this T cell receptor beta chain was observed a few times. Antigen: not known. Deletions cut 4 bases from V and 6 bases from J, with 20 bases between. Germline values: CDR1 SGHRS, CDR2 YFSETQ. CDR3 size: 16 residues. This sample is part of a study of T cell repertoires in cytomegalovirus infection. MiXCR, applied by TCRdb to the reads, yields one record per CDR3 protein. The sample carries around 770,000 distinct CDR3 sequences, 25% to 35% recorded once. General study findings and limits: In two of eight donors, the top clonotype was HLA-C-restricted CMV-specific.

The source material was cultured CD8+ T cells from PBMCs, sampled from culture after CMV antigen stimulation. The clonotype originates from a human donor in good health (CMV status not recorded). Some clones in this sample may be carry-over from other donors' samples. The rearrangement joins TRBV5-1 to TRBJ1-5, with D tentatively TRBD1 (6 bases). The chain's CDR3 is CASSRPRGWGGQPQHF. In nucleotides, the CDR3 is TGCGCCAGCAGCCGGCCCAGGGGCTGGGGGGGTCAGCCCCAGCATTTT.